Sequencing of this T cell receptor beta chain was carried out in a study of cytomegalovirus exposure and HLA in healthy donors. Study-level points and caveats: Later analysis identified about 15,000 TCR beta sequences associated with HLA alleles, using a false discovery rate threshold of 0.05. TCR beta V segments were, for the most part, productive about 87% or about 30% of the time in an earlier analysis.

The CDR3 consists of 15 residues. The germline CDR1 and CDR2 sequences are PRHDT and FYEKMQ (reference sequence). V shed 3 bases and J 4 bases; nucleotides not matched to a gene: 4. The study ran its PCR with 60 Vbeta and 13 Jbeta primers. Sequenced by immunoSEQ multiplex PCR; TCRdb stores in-frame clones only, minus some. The sample lists about 73,000 clones, about 68% occurring once. Details on this clone: The antigen remains unidentified.

This TCR was sampled from a woman aged 45-65 years in good health and CMV-seropositive. Input material: PBMCs. The V call is TRBV13, the J call TRBJ2-3; 10 nucleotides match TRBD2. The CDR3 DNA reads TGTGCCAGCAGCTTGATCAGCGGGGGGGCAGATACGCAGTATTTT. Encoded protein: CASSLISGGADTQYF.